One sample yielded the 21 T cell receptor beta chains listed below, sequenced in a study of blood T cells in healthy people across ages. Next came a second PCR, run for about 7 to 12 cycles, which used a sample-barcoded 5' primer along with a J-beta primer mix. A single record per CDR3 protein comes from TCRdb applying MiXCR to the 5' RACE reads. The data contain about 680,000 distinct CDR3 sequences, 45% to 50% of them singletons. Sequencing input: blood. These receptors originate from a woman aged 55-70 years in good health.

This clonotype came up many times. The CDR3 sequence: CASRPQGRGNQPQHF. The CDR3, as DNA: TGTGCCAGCAGACCACAGGGGCGCGGGAATCAGCCCCAGCATTTT. The chain recombines TRBV12-3 or TRBV12-4 with TRBJ1-5; 7 bases match TRBD1. V shed 6 bases and J 4 bases; nucleotides not matched to a gene: 9. The CDR3 loop spans 15 amino acids.

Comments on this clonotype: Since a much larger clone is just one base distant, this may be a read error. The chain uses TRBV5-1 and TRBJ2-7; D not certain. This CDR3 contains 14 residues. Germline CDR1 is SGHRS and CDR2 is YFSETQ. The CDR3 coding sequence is TGCGCCAGCGGCTTGGACCGGGCTGGCGCCGAGCAGTACTTC. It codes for CASGLDRAGAEQYF.

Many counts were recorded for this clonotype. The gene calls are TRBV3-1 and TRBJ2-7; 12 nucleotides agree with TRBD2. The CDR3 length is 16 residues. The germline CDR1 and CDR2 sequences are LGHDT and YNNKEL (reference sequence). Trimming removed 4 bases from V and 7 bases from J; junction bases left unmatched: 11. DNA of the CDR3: TGTGCCAGCAGCCGCGCTAGCGGGAGGGCCATCAATGAGCAGTACTTC. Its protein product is CASSRASGRAINEQYF.

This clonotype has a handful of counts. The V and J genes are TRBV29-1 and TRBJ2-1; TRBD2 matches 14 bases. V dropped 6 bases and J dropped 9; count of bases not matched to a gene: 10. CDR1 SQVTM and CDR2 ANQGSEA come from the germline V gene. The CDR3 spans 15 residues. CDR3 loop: CSVSGTSGSFFEQFF. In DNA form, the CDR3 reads TGCAGCGTCTCCGGGACTAGCGGGAGTTTCTTTGAGCAGTTCTTC.

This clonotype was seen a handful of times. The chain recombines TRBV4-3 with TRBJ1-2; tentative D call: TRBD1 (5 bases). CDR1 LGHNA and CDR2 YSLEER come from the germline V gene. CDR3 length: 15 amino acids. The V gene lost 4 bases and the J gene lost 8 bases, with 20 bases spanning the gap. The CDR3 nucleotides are TGCGCCAGCAGCCCAGCATTGGGGGAAGCGGGCGGCTACACCTTC. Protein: CASSPALGEAGGYTF.

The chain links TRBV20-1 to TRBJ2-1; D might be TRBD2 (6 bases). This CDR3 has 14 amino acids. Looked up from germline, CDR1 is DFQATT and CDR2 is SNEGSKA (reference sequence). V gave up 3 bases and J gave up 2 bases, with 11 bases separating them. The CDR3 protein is CSASLREPYNEQFF. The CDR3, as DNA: TGCAGTGCTAGTTTACGGGAGCCCTACAATGAGCAGTTCTTC.

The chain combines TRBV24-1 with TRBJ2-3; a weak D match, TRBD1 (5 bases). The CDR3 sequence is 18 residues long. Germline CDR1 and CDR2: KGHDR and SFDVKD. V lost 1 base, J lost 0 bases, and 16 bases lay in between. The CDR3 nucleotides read TGTGCCACCAGTGATTTCTTTGACAGTACCACTAGCACAGATACGCAGTATTTT. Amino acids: CATSDFFDSTTSTDTQYF.

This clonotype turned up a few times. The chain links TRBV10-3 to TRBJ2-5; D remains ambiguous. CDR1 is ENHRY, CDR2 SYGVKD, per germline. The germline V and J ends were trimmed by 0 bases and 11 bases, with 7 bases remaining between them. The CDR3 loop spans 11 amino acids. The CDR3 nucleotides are TGTGCCATCAGTGAGTCGGCTACGCAGTACTTC. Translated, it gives CAISESATQYF.

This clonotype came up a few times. The CDR3 DNA is TGTGCCAGCAGTCACGGGGTGGGAATGGTGACAGATACGCAGTATTTT. It encodes CASSHGVGMVTDTQYF. The chain recombines TRBV28 with TRBJ2-3, with D possibly matching TRBD2 (5 bases). CDR1 is MDHEN and CDR2 is SYDVKM in the germline V gene. The CDR3 runs 16 residues. V lost 5 bases, J lost 3 bases, and 18 bases lay in between.

The chain's CDR3 is CASRYPGTGDTGELFF. In DNA, the CDR3 is TGTGCCAGCAGGTACCCCGGGACAGGGGACACCGGGGAGCTGTTTTTT. This sequence joins TRBV7-2 and TRBJ2-2; 10 nucleotides agree with TRBD1. The V segment lost 6 bases and the J segment 3 bases; nucleotides outside the gene matches: 7. CDR1 is SGHTA and CDR2 is FQGNSA in the germline V gene. CDR3 length: 16 residues. The full variable domain, in which reference TRBV7-2 and TRBJ2-2 provide the parts outside the CDR3, is GAGVSQSPSNKVTEKGKDVELRCDPISGHTALYWYRQSLGQGLEFLIYFQGNSAPDKSGLPSDRFSAERTGGSVSTLTIQRTQQEDSAVYLCASRYPGTGDTGELFFGEGSRLTVL.

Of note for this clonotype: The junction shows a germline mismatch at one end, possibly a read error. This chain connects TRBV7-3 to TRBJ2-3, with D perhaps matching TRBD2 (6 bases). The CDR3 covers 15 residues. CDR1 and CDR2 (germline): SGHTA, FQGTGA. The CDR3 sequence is CASSHSGVSTDTQYF. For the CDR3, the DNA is TGTGCTAGCAGCCATAGCGGAGTTAGCACAGATACGCAGTATTTT.

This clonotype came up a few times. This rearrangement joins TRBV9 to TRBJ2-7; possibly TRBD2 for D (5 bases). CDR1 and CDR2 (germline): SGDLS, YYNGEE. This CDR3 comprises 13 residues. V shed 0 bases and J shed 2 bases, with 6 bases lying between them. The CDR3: CASSVAGTYEQYF. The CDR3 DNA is TGTGCCAGCAGCGTAGCCGGGACCTACGAGCAGTACTTC. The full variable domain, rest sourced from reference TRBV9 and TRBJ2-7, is DSGVTQTPKHLITATGQRVTLRCSPRSGDLSVYWYQQSLDQGLQFLIQYYNGEERAKGNILERFSAQQFPDLHSELNLSSLELGDSALYFCASSVAGTYEQYFGPGTRLTVT.

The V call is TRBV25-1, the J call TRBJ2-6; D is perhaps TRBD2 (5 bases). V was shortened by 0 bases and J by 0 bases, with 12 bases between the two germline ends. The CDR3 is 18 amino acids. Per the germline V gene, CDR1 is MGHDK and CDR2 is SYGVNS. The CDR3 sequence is CASSEYEGTPSGANVLTF. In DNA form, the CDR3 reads TGTGCCAGCAGTGAATATGAGGGAACGCCCTCTGGGGCCAACGTCCTGACTTTC.

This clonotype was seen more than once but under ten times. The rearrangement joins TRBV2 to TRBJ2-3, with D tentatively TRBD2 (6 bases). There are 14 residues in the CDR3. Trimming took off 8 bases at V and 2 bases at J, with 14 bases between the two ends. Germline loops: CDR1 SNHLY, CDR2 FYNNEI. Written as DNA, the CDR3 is TGTGCCAGCGTTCGGGAGACGTACACAGATACGCAGTATTTT. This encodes CASVRETYTDTQYF.

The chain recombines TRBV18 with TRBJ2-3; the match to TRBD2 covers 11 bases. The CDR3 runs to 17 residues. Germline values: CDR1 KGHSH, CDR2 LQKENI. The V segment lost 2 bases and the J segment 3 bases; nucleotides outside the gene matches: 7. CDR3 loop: CASSPTSGRAATDTQYF. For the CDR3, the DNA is TGTGCCAGCTCACCAACTAGCGGGAGAGCGGCGACAGATACGCAGTATTTT.

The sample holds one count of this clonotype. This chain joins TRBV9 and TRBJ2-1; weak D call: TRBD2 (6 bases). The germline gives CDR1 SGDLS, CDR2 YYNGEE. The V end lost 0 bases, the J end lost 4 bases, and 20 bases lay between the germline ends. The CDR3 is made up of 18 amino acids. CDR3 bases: TGTGCCAGCAGCGTAGGGGTTAGCGGCAATCTATTATACAATGAGCAGTTCTTC. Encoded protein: CASSVGVSGNLLYNEQFF.

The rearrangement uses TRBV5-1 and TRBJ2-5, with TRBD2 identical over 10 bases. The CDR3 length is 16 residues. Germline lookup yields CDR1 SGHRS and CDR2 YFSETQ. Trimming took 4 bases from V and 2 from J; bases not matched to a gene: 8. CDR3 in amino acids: CASSARTSGQQETQYF. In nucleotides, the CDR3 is TGCGCCAGCAGCGCCAGGACTAGCGGACAGCAAGAGACCCAGTACTTC.

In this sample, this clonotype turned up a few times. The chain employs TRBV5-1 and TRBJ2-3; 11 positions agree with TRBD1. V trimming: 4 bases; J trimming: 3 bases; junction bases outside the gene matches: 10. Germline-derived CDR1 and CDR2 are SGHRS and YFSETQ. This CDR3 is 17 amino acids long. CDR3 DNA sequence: TGCGCCAGCAGCCGAGCCCGGGACAGGGGGAATACAGATACGCAGTATTTT. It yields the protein CASSRARDRGNTDTQYF.

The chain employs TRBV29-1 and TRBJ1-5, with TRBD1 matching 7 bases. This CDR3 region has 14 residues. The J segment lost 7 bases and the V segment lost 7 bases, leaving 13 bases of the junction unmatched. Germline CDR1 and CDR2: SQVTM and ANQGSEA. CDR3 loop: CSAELQGQDQPQHF. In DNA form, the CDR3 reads TGCAGCGCCGAATTACAGGGGCAAGACCAGCCCCAGCATTTT.

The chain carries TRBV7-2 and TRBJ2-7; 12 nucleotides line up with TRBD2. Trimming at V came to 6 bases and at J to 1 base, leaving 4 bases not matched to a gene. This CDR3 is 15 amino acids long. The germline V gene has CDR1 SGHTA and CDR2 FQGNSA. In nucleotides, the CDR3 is TGTGCCAGCAGGTGGACTAGCGGGGATTCCTACGAGCAGTACTTC. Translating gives CASRWTSGDSYEQYF.

The CDR3 DNA is TGTGCCAGCAGTCATACAGGGTATTCCGGGGAGCTGTTTTTT. Translation gives CASSHTGYSGELFF. J is TRBJ2-2 and V is TRBV28; TRBD1 might be the D (6 bases). Germline V gives CDR1 MDHEN, CDR2 SYDVKM. The CDR3 covers 14 residues. V was cut by 5 bases and J by 6 bases, with 13 bases left in between.